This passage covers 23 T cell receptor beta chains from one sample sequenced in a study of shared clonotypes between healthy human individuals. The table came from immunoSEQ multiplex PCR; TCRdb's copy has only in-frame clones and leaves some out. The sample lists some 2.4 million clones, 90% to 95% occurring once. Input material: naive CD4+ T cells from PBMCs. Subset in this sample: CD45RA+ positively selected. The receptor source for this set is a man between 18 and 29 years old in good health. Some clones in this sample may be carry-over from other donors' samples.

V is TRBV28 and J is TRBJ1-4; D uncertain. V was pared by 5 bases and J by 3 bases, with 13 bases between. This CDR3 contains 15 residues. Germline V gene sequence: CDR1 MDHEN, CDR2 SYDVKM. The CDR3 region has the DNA TGTGCCAGCAGTCTCCCAGCAGCCCCTAATGAAAAACTGTTTTTT. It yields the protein CASSLPAAPNEKLFF.

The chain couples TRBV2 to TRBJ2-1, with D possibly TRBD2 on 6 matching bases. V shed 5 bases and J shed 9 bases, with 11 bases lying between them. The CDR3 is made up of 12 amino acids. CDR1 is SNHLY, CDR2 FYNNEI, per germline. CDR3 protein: CASSYSGVEQFF. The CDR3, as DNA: TGTGCCAGCAGTTACTCGGGGGTTGAGCAGTTCTTC.

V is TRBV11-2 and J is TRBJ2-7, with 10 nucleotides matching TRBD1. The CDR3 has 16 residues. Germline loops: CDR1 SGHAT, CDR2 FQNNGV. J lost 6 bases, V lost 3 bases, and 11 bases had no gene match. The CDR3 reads CASSFTGDRGLGEQYF. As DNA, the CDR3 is TGTGCCAGCAGCTTCACCGGGGACAGGGGCCTTGGCGAGCAGTACTTC. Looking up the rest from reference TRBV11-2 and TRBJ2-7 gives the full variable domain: EAGVAQSPRYKIIEKRQSVAFWCNPISGHATLYWYQQILGQGPKLLIQFQNNGVVDDSQLPKDRFSAERLKGVDSTLKIQPAKLEDSAVYLCASSFTGDRGLGEQYFGPGTRLTVT.

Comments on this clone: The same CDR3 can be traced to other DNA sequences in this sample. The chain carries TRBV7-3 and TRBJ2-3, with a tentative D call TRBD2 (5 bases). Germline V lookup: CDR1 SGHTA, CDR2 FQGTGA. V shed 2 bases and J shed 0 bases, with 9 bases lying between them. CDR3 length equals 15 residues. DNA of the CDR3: TGTGCCAGCAGCTTATCGGGATCAAGCACAGATACGCAGTATTTT. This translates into CASSLSGSSTDTQYF.

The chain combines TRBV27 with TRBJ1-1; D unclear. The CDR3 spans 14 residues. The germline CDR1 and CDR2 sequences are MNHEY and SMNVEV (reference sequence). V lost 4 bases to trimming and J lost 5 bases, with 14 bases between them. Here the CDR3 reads CASSYLGGNTEAFF. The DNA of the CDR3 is TGTGCCAGCAGTTACCTAGGAGGGAATACTGAAGCTTTCTTT.

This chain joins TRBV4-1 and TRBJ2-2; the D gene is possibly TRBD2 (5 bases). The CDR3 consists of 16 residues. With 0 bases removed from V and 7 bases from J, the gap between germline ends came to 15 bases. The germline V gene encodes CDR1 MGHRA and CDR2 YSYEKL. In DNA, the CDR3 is TGCGCCAGCAGCCAAGAGTTTCCGGGGTCCGGCGGGGAGCTGTTTTTT. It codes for CASSQEFPGSGGELFF.

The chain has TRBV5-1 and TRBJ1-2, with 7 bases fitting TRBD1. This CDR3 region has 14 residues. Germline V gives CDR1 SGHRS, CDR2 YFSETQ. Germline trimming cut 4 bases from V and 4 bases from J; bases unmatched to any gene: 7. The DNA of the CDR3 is TGCGCCAGCAGCCCGGAGGGGACAGTCTATGGCTACACCTTC. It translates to CASSPEGTVYGYTF.

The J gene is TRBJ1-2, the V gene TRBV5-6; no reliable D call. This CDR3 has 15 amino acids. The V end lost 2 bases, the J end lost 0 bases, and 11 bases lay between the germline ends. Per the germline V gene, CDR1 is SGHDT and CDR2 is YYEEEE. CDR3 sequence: CASSFGPTANYGYTF. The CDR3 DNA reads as TGTGCCAGCAGCTTTGGACCCACCGCTAACTATGGCTACACCTTC.

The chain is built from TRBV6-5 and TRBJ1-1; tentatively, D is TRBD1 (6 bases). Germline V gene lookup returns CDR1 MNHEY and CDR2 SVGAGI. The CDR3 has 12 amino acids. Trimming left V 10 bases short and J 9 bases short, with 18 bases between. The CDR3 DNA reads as TGTGCCACCTTTACGGACAGAGCTAAAGCTTTCTTT. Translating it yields CATFTDRAKAFF.

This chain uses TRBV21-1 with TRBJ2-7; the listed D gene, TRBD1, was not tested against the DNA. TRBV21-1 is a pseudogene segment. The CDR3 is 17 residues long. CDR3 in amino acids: CASSPQGAGANSYEQYF. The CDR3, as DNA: TGTGCCAGCAGCCCCCAAGGGGCAGGGGCGAACTCCTACGAGCAGTACTTC.

CDR3 region: CASSTGTSGREQYF. DNA of the CDR3: TGTGCCAGCAGTACCGGAACTAGCGGCAGAGAGCAGTACTTC. The chain has TRBV6-5 and TRBJ2-5; 8 bases are shared with TRBD2. This CDR3 contains 14 residues. V shed 5 bases and J 11 bases; nucleotides not matched to a gene: 13. The germline CDR1 and CDR2 sequences are MNHEY and SVGAGI.

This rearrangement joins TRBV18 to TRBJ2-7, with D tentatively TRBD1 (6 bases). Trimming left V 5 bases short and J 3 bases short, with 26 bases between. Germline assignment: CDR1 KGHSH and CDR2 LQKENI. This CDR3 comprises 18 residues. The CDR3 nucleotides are TGTGCCAGCTCATCCGTCGTATCTACTCAGGGGACGTTCTACGAGCAGTACTTC. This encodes CASSSVVSTQGTFYEQYF.

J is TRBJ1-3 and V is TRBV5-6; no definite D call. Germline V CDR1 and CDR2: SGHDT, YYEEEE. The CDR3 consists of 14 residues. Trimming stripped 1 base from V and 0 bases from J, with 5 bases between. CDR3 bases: TGTGCCAGCAGCTTGTGGCTCTCTGGAAACACCATATATTTT. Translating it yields CASSLWLSGNTIYF.

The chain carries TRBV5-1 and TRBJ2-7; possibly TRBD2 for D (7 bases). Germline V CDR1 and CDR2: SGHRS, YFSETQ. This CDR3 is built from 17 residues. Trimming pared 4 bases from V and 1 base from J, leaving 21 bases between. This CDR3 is CASSPQRGGEVSYEQYF. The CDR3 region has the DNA TGCGCCAGCAGCCCCCAGCGCGGGGGCGAGGTTTCCTACGAGCAGTACTTC.

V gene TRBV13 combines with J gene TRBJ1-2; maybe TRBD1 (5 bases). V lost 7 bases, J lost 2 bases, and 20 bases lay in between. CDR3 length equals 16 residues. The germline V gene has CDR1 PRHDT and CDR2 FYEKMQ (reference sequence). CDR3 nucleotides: TGTGCCAGCAAAAATCGTGATTGGGGGATGAACTATGGCTACACCTTC. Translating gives CASKNRDWGMNYGYTF. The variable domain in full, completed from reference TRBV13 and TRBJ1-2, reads AAGVIQSPRHLIKEKRETATLKCYPIPRHDTVYWYQQGPGQDPQFLISFYEKMQSDKGSIPDRFSAQQFSDYHSELNMSSLELGDSALYFCASKNRDWGMNYGYTFGSGTRLTVV.

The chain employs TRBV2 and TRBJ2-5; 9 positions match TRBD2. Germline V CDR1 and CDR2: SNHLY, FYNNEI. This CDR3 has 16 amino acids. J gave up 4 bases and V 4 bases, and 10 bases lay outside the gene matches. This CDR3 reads CASSGASGKWAETQYF. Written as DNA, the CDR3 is TGTGCCAGCAGTGGGGCTAGCGGGAAGTGGGCAGAGACCCAGTACTTC. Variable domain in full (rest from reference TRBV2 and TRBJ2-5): EPEVTQTPSHQVTQMGQEVILRCVPISNHLYFYWYRQILGQKVEFLVSFYNNEISEKSEIFDDQFSVERPDGSNFTLKIRSTKLEDSAMYFCASSGASGKWAETQYFGPGTRLLVL.

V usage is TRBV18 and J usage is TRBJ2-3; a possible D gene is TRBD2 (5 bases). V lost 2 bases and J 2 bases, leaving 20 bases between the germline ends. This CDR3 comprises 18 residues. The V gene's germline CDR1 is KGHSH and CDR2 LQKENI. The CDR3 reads CASSPLGPAGLATDTQYF. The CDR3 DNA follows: TGTGCCAGCTCACCATTAGGCCCCGCGGGCCTGGCCACAGATACGCAGTATTTT.

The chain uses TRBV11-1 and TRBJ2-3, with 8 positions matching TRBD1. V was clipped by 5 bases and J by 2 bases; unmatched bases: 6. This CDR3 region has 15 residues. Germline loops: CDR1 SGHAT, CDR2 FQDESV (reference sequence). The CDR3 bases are TGTGCCAGCAGCCTCGACAGGGGTAACACAGATACGCAGTATTTT. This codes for CASSLDRGNTDTQYF.

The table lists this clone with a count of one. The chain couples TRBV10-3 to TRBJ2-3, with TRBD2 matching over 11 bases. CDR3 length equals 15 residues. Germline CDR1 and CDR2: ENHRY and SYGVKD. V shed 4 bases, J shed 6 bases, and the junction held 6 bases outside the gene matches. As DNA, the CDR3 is TGTGCCATCAGTGTATCGGGACTAGCGGTCGATACGCAGTATTTT. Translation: CAISVSGLAVDTQYF.

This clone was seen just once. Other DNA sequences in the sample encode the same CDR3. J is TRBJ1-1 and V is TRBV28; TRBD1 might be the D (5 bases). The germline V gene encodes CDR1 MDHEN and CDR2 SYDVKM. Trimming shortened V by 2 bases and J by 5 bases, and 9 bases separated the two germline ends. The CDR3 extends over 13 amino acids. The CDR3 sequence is CASSLPQGTEAFF. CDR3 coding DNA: TGTGCCAGCAGTTTACCCCAGGGTACTGAAGCTTTCTTT. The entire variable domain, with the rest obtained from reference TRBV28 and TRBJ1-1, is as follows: DVKVTQSSRYLVKRTGEKVFLECVQDMDHENMFWYRQDPGLGLRLIYFSYDVKMKEKGDIPEGYSVSREKKERFSLILESASTNQTSMYLCASSLPQGTEAFFGQGTRLTVV.

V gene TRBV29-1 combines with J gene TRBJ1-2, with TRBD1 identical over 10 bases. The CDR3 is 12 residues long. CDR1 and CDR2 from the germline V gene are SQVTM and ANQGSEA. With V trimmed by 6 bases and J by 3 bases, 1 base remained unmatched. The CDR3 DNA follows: TGCAGCGTCGGGACAGGGGACTATGGCTACACCTTC. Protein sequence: CSVGTGDYGYTF. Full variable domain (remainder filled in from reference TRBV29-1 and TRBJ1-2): SAVISQKPSRDICQRGTSLTIQCQVDSQVTMMFWYRQQPGQSLTLIATANQGSEATYESGFVIDKFPISRPNLTFSTLTVSNMSPEDSSIYLCSVGTGDYGYTFGSGTRLTVV.

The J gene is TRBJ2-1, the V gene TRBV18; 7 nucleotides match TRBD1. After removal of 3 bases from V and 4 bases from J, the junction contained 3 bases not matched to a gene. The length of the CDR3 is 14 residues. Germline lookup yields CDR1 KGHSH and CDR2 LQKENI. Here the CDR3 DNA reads TGTGCCAGCTCACCTACGGGACAGTACAATGAGCAGTTCTTC. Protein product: CASSPTGQYNEQFF.

CDR3 protein: CASSLGQVNYGYTF. The CDR3 DNA is TGTGCCAGCAGCTTGGGGCAGGTTAACTATGGCTACACCTTC. The chain employs TRBV5-5 and TRBJ1-2; D remains ambiguous. This CDR3 comprises 14 residues. V was clipped by 0 bases and J by 1 base, with 7 bases between them. Looked up from germline, CDR1 is SGHKS and CDR2 is YYEKEE (reference sequence).